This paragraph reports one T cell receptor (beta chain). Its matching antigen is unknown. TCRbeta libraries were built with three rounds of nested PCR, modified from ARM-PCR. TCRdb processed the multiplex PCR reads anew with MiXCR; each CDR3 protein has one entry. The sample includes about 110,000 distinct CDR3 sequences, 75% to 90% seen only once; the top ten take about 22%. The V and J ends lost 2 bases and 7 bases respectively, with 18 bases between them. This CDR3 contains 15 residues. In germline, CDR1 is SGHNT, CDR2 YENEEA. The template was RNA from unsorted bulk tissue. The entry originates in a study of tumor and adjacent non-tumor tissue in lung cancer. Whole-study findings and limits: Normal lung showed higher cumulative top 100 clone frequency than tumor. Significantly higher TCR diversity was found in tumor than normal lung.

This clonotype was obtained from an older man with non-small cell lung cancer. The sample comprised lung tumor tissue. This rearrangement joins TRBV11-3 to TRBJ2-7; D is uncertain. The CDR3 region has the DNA TGTGCCAGCAGCTTAATAGGGCTTTTTTCCCATGAGCAGTACTTC. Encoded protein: CASSLIGLFSHEQYF.